This entry lists 29 T cell receptor beta chains sequenced from one sample in a study of blood T cell repertoires in COVID-19 (TCRdb year 2020). The library came from the immunoSEQ multiplex PCR assay. TCRdb limited this immuneACCESS table to in-frame rearrangements with V and J called. A share of clones is missing; checked studies link under half to unresolved V genes, and the rest is unexplained. In all, the sample holds some 32,000 clones, and about nine tenths of those were seen once. The top ten constitute about 14% of the sample. Input material: peripheral blood. The origin of the receptors is a man aged 55 to 70 with active COVID-19.

The chain carries TRBV9 and TRBJ2-3, with 12 bases identical to TRBD2. The V segment lost 4 bases and the J segment 6 bases; nucleotides outside the gene matches: 9. Germline CDR1 SGDLS, CDR2 YYNGEE. This CDR3 has 16 amino acids. The CDR3 region has the DNA TGTGCCAGCAGCTCCAGGGTTGGACTAGCGGGGGATACGCAGTATTTT. Translating gives CASSSRVGLAGDTQYF. The full variable domain, with the rest looked up from reference TRBV9 and TRBJ2-3, is DSGVTQTPKHLITATGQRVTLRCSPRSGDLSVYWYQQSLDQGLQFLIQYYNGEERAKGNILERFSAQQFPDLHSELNLSSLELGDSALYFCASSSRVGLAGDTQYFGPGTRLTVL.

The rearrangement joins TRBV28 to TRBJ1-5; 7 nucleotides agree with TRBD1. The V segment lost 6 bases and the J segment 2 bases; nucleotides outside the gene matches: 7. Germline CDR1 is MDHEN and CDR2 is SYDVKM. The CDR3 is 15 residues long. The CDR3 DNA sequence: TGTGCCAGCAGGATGACAGGGAGAGGCAATCAGCCCCAGCATTTT. The encoded protein is CASRMTGRGNQPQHF. Full variable domain (missing parts from reference TRBV28 and TRBJ1-5): DVKVTQSSRYLVKRTGEKVFLECVQDMDHENMFWYRQDPGLGLRLIYFSYDVKMKEKGDIPEGYSVSREKKERFSLILESASTNQTSMYLCASRMTGRGNQPQHFGDGTRLSIL.

The rearrangement joins TRBV27 to TRBJ1-1; D gene unclear. The CDR3 consists of 15 residues. Trimming removed 4 bases from V and 2 bases from J, with 14 bases in between. CDR1 MNHEY and CDR2 SMNVEV come from the germline V gene (reference sequence). CDR3: CASSSLLQVNTEAFF. CDR3 bases: TGTGCCAGCAGTTCCCTACTTCAGGTAAACACTGAAGCTTTCTTT.

This chain joins TRBV12-5 and TRBJ2-1, with 7 bases that match TRBD1. Germline V gene sequence: CDR1 LGHNT, CDR2 FRNRAP. This CDR3 is built from 14 residues. V dropped 7 bases and J dropped 8; count of bases not matched to a gene: 11. CDR3 nucleotide sequence: TGTGCTAGTGTCTCAGGACAGGTAGGATATGAGCAGTTCTTC. It codes for CASVSGQVGYEQFF.

The chain joins TRBV10-3 to TRBJ2-7; 10 positions agree with TRBD2. The CDR3 totals 15 residues. The ends lost 6 bases at V and 7 bases at J; junction bases unmatched: 12. CDR1 is ENHRY, CDR2 SYGVKD, per germline. CDR3 protein: CAIRASGSAFVEQYF. Here the CDR3 DNA reads TGTGCCATCAGGGCTAGCGGGAGTGCCTTCGTAGAGCAGTACTTC.

Only a few counts were recorded for this clone. The chain uses TRBV16 and TRBJ1-1, with D unclear. This CDR3 contains 13 residues. Trimming took 4 bases from V and 1 from J, leaving 7 bases between them. Germline values: CDR1 KGHSY, CDR2 FQNENV. In DNA, the CDR3 is TGTGCCAGCAGCCTTTACAAGAACACTGAAGCTTTCTTT. Protein product: CASSLYKNTEAFF.

A single count supports this clone. V usage is TRBV19 and J usage is TRBJ1-5; the D is unclear. Between the trimmed V and J ends, which lost 0 bases and 9 bases, there was a span of 6 bases. From germline, CDR1 is LNHDA and CDR2 SQIVND (reference sequence). The CDR3 totals 12 residues. The CDR3 protein is CASSIEAGPQHF. The CDR3, as DNA: TGTGCCAGTAGTATAGAAGCGGGGCCCCAGCATTTT.

V gene TRBV11-2 combines with J gene TRBJ2-1, with 8 bases lining up with TRBD2. CDR1 SGHAT and CDR2 FQNNGV come from the germline V gene. The CDR3 loop spans 15 amino acids. V was pared by 1 base and J by 5 bases, with 4 bases of the junction left unmatched. CDR3 amino acids: CASSLGGGLDNEQFF. The CDR3 DNA follows: TGTGCCAGCAGCTTAGGAGGGGGACTAGACAATGAGCAGTTCTTC.

As DNA, the CDR3 is TGTGCCAGCAGCTTGCCTAGCGCCCTGGAGCAGTTCTTC. As protein: CASSLPSALEQFF. This rearrangement joins TRBV5-4 to TRBJ2-1, with a tentative D call TRBD2 (6 bases). V lost 1 base and J lost 10, with 12 bases in between. Germline values: CDR1 SGHNT, CDR2 YYREEE (reference sequence). CDR3 length: 13 residues. The full variable domain, its missing parts supplied by reference TRBV5-4 and TRBJ2-1, is ETGVTQSPTHLIKTRGQQVTLRCSSQSGHNTVSWYQQALGQGPQFIFQYYREEENGRGNFPPRFSGLQFPNYSSELNVNALELDDSALYLCASSLPSALEQFFGPGTRLTVL.

The gene calls are TRBV10-1 and TRBJ2-1; 7 bases map to TRBD1. The CDR3 has 20 residues. V lost 3 bases and J lost 0; bases outside the gene matches: 17. CDR1 WNHNN and CDR2 SYGVQD come from the germline V gene (reference sequence). CDR3 DNA: TGCGCCAGCAGTGAAGCTGAGGGGAGAAGACAGGGATTCTCCTACAATGAGCAGTTCTTC. Translating it yields CASSEAEGRRQGFSYNEQFF.

J is TRBJ1-3 and V is TRBV7-2, with D perhaps TRBD1 (6 bases). V gave up 3 bases and J gave up 0 bases, with 9 bases separating them. This CDR3 has 15 amino acids. Per the germline V gene, CDR1 is SGHTA and CDR2 is FQGNSA. DNA for the CDR3: TGTGCCAGCAGCTTGGACAGCCGCTCTGGAAACACCATATATTTT. It codes for CASSLDSRSGNTIYF.

The J gene is TRBJ2-3, the V gene TRBV5-6; 7 bases match TRBD1. V lost 4 bases and J lost 0; bases outside the gene matches: 2. The CDR3 runs 14 residues. CDR1 is SGHDT, CDR2 YYEEEE, per germline. The CDR3 loop reads CASSTTGSTDTQYF. CDR3 coding DNA: TGTGCCAGCAGCACGACAGGGAGCACAGATACGCAGTATTTT.

V usage is TRBV5-8 and J usage is TRBJ1-1; 8 positions agree with TRBD1. Germline trimming cut 2 bases from V and 1 base from J; bases unmatched to any gene: 16. The germline V gene encodes CDR1 SGHTS and CDR2 YDEGEE. There are 19 residues in the CDR3. The CDR3 spells CASSFLRQGISVGNTEAFF. The CDR3 nucleotides are TGTGCCAGCAGCTTCCTTCGACAGGGGATCTCAGTCGGGAACACTGAAGCTTTCTTT. Drawing the rest from reference TRBV5-8 and TRBJ1-1, the complete variable domain is EAGVTQSPTHLIKTRGQQATLRCSPISGHTSVYWYQQALGLGLQFLLWYDEGEERNRGNFPPRFSGRQFPNYSSELNVNALELEDSALYLCASSFLRQGISVGNTEAFFGQGTRLTVV.

This clone was picked up one time. The rearrangement uses TRBV6-7 and TRBJ2-3; 9 bases map to TRBD2. TRBV6-7 qualifies as an ORF whose function is uncertain. The J segment lost 2 bases and the V segment lost 7 bases, leaving 13 bases of the junction unmatched. The CDR3 sequence is 17 residues long. CDR3 residues: CASTRGASGDFTDTQYF. CDR3 bases: TGTGCCAGCACCCGAGGCGCTAGCGGGGACTTCACAGATACGCAGTATTTT.

The chain is built from TRBV29-1 and TRBJ2-1; D is ambiguous. The CDR3 consists of 11 residues. V was clipped by 4 bases and J by 8 bases, with 9 bases between them. The germline CDR1 and CDR2 sequences are SQVTM and ANQGSEA. The CDR3 sequence is CSVASSDEQFF. DNA of the CDR3: TGCAGCGTTGCATCCAGTGATGAGCAGTTCTTC.

The chain has TRBV19 and TRBJ1-5, with D possibly matching TRBD1 (5 bases). Trimming left V 6 bases short and J 9 bases short, with 18 bases between. CDR3 length: 14 amino acids. Germline CDR1 LNHDA, CDR2 SQIVND (reference sequence). CDR3 amino acids: CASRTQGALRPQHF. DNA of the CDR3: TGTGCCAGTAGAACTCAGGGTGCATTACGGCCCCAGCATTTT.

This sequence joins TRBV7-2 and TRBJ2-5; 8 nucleotides line up with TRBD2. Per germline, CDR1 SGHTA and CDR2 FQGNSA. V shed 0 bases and J 2 bases; nucleotides not matched to a gene: 8. This CDR3 region has 17 residues. The DNA of the CDR3 is TGTGCCAGCAGCTTAGCTATCCGGCGGGGGGTACAAGAGACCCAGTACTTC. It specifies CASSLAIRRGVQETQYF.

The chain employs TRBV4-3 and TRBJ1-1; D is ambiguous. Germline V CDR1 and CDR2: LGHNA, YSLEER. This CDR3 has 13 amino acids. Trimming removed 0 bases at V and 1 base at J, with 3 bases between. This CDR3 is CASSQDRNTEAFF. The CDR3 nucleotides are TGCGCCAGCAGCCAAGACCGGAACACTGAAGCTTTCTTT.

The chain combines TRBV5-4 with TRBJ2-1, with TRBD2 identical over 14 bases. Germline V gives CDR1 SGHNT, CDR2 YYREEE (reference sequence). V lost 4 bases and J lost 1; bases outside the gene matches: 10. CDR3 length: 19 amino acids. CDR3: CASSGGRTSGRSSYNEQFF. The CDR3 DNA is TGTGCCAGCAGCGGAGGAAGGACTAGCGGGAGGAGTTCCTACAATGAGCAGTTCTTC.

The rearrangement links TRBV6-5 to TRBJ2-5; D remains unclear. Trimming cost V 6 bases and J 2 bases, with 10 bases left between them. The CDR3 has 13 residues. Germline V gene data show CDR1 as MNHEY and CDR2 as SVGAGI. CDR3 DNA: TGTGCCAGCAGGTGGTCGGGTCAAGAGACCCAGTACTTC. This codes for CASRWSGQETQYF.

The CDR3: CASSPQASPTKQYF. CDR3 nucleotide sequence: TGTGCCAGCAGCCCTCAGGCGAGTCCTACGAAGCAGTACTTC. The chain carries TRBV3-1 (or the pseudogene TRBV3-2) and TRBJ2-7; D remains unclear. Trimming left V 4 bases short and J 8 bases short, with 18 bases between. The germline V gene has CDR1 LGHDT and CDR2 YNNKEL (reference sequence). The CDR3 is 14 amino acids.

The chain is built from TRBV7-2 and TRBJ2-5; 10 positions match TRBD2. The trim removed 5 bases at V and 4 bases at J, leaving 7 bases unmatched. Germline V gene lookup returns CDR1 SGHTA and CDR2 FQGNSA. The CDR3 runs to 15 residues. The CDR3 sequence is CASSIGTSVLETQYF. CDR3 DNA: TGTGCCAGCAGCATCGGGACTAGCGTTTTAGAGACCCAGTACTTC.

The CDR3, as DNA: TGTGCCAGCAGCTTAGTGACAGGGGGCAACTATGGCTACACCTTC. It is translated as CASSLVTGGNYGYTF. The gene calls are TRBV7-2 and TRBJ1-2; 10 bases line up with TRBD1. Per the germline V gene, CDR1 is SGHTA and CDR2 is FQGNSA. With 1 base clipped from V and 2 bases from J, the junction kept 1 base outside the gene matches. This CDR3 is 15 amino acids long.

V usage is TRBV30 and J usage is TRBJ2-7; D perhaps matches TRBD2 (5 bases). Per germline, CDR1 GTSNPN and CDR2 SVGIG (reference sequence). V lost 4 bases to trimming and J lost 3 bases, with 13 bases between them. The CDR3 totals 13 residues. In DNA form, the CDR3 reads TGTGCCTGGACGGCGGGTTCCGTCTACGAGCAGTACTTC. Its protein product is CAWTAGSVYEQYF.

The genes are TRBV6-2 or TRBV6-3 and TRBJ2-7; 10 nucleotides line up with TRBD2. Per germline, CDR1 MNHEY and CDR2 SVGEGT. The V segment lost 5 bases and the J segment 3 bases; nucleotides outside the gene matches: 4. CDR3 length: 14 amino acids. The CDR3 DNA is TGTGCCAGCAGTGTCGGACTAGCGGACTACGAGCAGTACTTC. It codes for CASSVGLADYEQYF.

The chain joins TRBV29-1 to TRBJ2-6; D is undetermined. Between the trimmed V and J ends, which lost 4 bases and 0 bases, there was a span of 4 bases. The V gene's germline CDR1 is SQVTM and CDR2 ANQGSEA. The CDR3 has 13 residues. CDR3 nucleotide sequence: TGCAGCGTTGGACTCTCTGGGGCCAACGTCCTGACTTTC. It is translated as CSVGLSGANVLTF.

This chain uses TRBV5-1 with TRBJ2-5; no definite D call. Trimming removed 3 bases from V and 2 bases from J, with 2 bases in between. The CDR3 is 11 residues long. Germline V lookup: CDR1 SGHRS, CDR2 YFSETQ. CDR3: CASSSQETQYF. CDR3 in DNA: TGCGCCAGCAGCTCGCAAGAGACCCAGTACTTC.

The chain couples TRBV5-1 to TRBJ2-5; TRBD1 is a possible D gene (6 bases). Trimming left V 4 bases short and J 1 base short, with 11 bases between. Per germline, CDR1 SGHRS and CDR2 YFSETQ. This CDR3 region has 14 residues. CDR3 sequence (DNA): TGCGCCAGCAGCGTAGGACAGCCCCAAGAGACCCAGTACTTC. This encodes CASSVGQPQETQYF.

This rearrangement joins TRBV6-5 to TRBJ2-1; 15 positions agree with TRBD2. CDR1 and CDR2 from the germline V gene are MNHEY and SVGAGI. This CDR3 region has 15 residues. Trimming cost V 8 bases and J 15 bases; bases outside gene matches: 14. The CDR3 region is CASSKEGTSGRRGFF. The CDR3 DNA follows: TGTGCCAGCTCGAAGGAGGGGACTAGCGGGAGGAGAGGGTTCTTC.